These 24 T cell receptor beta chains share one sample of origin, sequenced in a study of CD8+CD57+ T cells in acquired aplastic anemia. It was genomic DNA that served as the template for profiling TCR beta VDJ and CDR3. A single record per CDR3 protein comes from TCRdb applying MiXCR to the reads. The data hold 130,000 or so distinct CDR3 sequences, with under 60% observed a single time. The patients chosen for sequencing had shown expansion of CD8+CD57+ cells (detected by flow cytometry). Input material: sorted CD4+, CD8+, or CD8+CD57+ T cells (not recorded which) from PBMCs. All receptors derive from a human donor with aplastic anemia.

V and J are TRBV29-1 and TRBJ1-1, with 8 bases aligning to TRBD1. V was pared by 6 bases and J by 0 bases, with 3 bases of the junction left unmatched. Looked up from germline, CDR1 is SQVTM and CDR2 is ANQGSEA. There are 13 residues in the CDR3. The CDR3 loop is CSVGTGMNTEAFF. CDR3 DNA sequence: TGCAGCGTCGGGACAGGAATGAACACTGAAGCTTTCTTT.

CDR3 sequence (DNA): TGTGCCAGCAGTGAGGCAGGGGGGTACACCATATATTTT. It specifies CASSEAGGYTIYF. The V and J genes are TRBV2 and TRBJ1-3; 7 bases match TRBD1. The junction had 4 bases not matched to a gene; V was cut back by 3 bases and J by 8 bases. This CDR3 is built from 13 residues. Germline-derived CDR1 and CDR2 are SNHLY and FYNNEI.

This clonotype was detected many times. The chain joins TRBV27 to TRBJ2-7, with D unresolved. V lost 4 bases to trimming and J lost 2 bases, with 3 bases between them. Germline V gene sequence: CDR1 MNHEY, CDR2 SMNVEV (reference sequence). CDR3 length equals 11 residues. CDR3 bases: TGTGCCAGCAGTTCCACCTACGAGCAGTACTTC. Translating it yields CASSSTYEQYF.

The rearrangement joins TRBV2 to TRBJ2-5; 9 bases align to TRBD2. Trimming at V came to 5 bases and at J to 6 bases, leaving 10 bases not matched to a gene. CDR1 SNHLY and CDR2 FYNNEI come from the germline V gene. CDR3 length: 15 amino acids. CDR3 sequence: CASSLWTSEKKTQYF. The CDR3 DNA reads TGTGCCAGCAGTTTATGGACTAGCGAGAAAAAGACCCAGTACTTC.

This clonotype was observed a handful of times. The rearrangement joins TRBV6-2 or TRBV6-3 to TRBJ2-7; TRBD1 matches 7 bases. The CDR3 extends over 14 amino acids. Germline CDR1 is MNHEY and CDR2 is SVGEGT. The ends lost 4 bases at V and 0 bases at J; junction bases unmatched: 3. In nucleotides, the CDR3 is TGTGCCAGCAGTTTGGGGGACAGCTCCTACGAGCAGTACTTC. It translates to CASSLGDSSYEQYF.

Many counts were recorded for this clonotype. This CDR3 is CASSLEMGRPYEQYF. The CDR3 bases are TGTGCCAGCAGCTTAGAAATGGGGCGCCCCTACGAGCAGTACTTC. The chain couples TRBV11-2 to TRBJ2-7, with D perhaps TRBD1 (5 bases). The V and J ends lost 0 bases and 2 bases respectively, with 11 bases between them. CDR3 length: 15 residues. Germline lookup yields CDR1 SGHAT and CDR2 FQNNGV.

This clonotype was counted at least ten times. This chain joins TRBV6-1 and TRBJ1-2, with D perhaps TRBD1 (5 bases). The CDR3 loop spans 14 amino acids. Germline loops: CDR1 MNHNS, CDR2 SASEGT. Trimming removed 8 bases at V and 4 bases at J, with 17 bases between. CDR3: CASASQELFYGYTF. CDR3 coding DNA: TGTGCCAGCGCCTCACAGGAGCTATTCTATGGCTACACCTTC.

The V gene is TRBV7-8, the J gene TRBJ1-2; D remains unclear. CDR1 is SGHVS and CDR2 is FQNEAQ in the germline V gene. The CDR3 is made up of 13 amino acids. V was trimmed by 1 base and J by 4 bases, leaving 7 bases between them. The CDR3 sequence is CASSLDEGYGYTF. For the CDR3, the DNA is TGTGCCAGCAGCTTAGATGAGGGCTATGGCTACACCTTC.

This clonotype was counted only a few times. The chain couples TRBV24-1 to TRBJ2-7; the D gene is possibly TRBD2 (5 bases). This CDR3 is 14 amino acids long. Looked up from germline, CDR1 is KGHDR and CDR2 is SFDVKD. V shed 4 bases and J shed 0 bases, with 9 bases lying between them. The CDR3 DNA follows: TGTGCCACCAGTGAGTCCCGGGACTCCTACGAGCAGTACTTC. It codes for CATSESRDSYEQYF.

The chain carries TRBV11-2 and TRBJ2-1, with 15 bases identical to TRBD2. Per the germline V gene, CDR1 is SGHAT and CDR2 is FQNNGV. The CDR3 runs 14 residues. Trimming cost V 4 bases and J 12 bases; bases outside gene matches: 4. The CDR3 coding sequence is TGTGCCAGCAGCTCGGGACTAGCGGGAGGCGGGCAGTTCTTC. As protein: CASSSGLAGGGQFF.

This clonotype was seen more than once but under ten times. The chain combines TRBV7-2 with TRBJ2-3, with D maybe TRBD2 (5 bases). Germline CDR1 and CDR2: SGHTA and FQGNSA. V dropped 8 bases and J dropped 4 bases, with 13 bases sitting between them. This CDR3 spans 13 amino acids. The CDR3 loop reads CASSPRGADTQYF. The CDR3 bases are TGTGCCAGCTCACCTCGGGGAGCAGATACGCAGTATTTT.

The chain uses TRBV7-9 and TRBJ2-2; maybe TRBD1 (5 bases). Trimming took 3 bases from V and 11 from J, leaving 10 bases between them. The CDR3 totals 12 residues. The germline CDR1 and CDR2 sequences are SEHNR and FQNEAQ (reference sequence). CDR3 sequence (DNA): TGTGCCAGCAGCTTGACAGCGCGCGAGCTGTTTTTT. It codes for CASSLTARELFF.

The chain combines TRBV19 with TRBJ2-3; possibly TRBD2 for D (6 bases). CDR3 length: 13 residues. V was trimmed by 10 bases and J by 2 bases, leaving 13 bases between them. Germline lookup yields CDR1 LNHDA and CDR2 SQIVND (reference sequence). CDR3 in amino acids: CATGSGPTDTQYF. The CDR3 DNA reads as TGTGCCACCGGCAGCGGGCCCACAGATACGCAGTATTTT.

This clonotype was counted at least ten times. The chain links TRBV6-1 to TRBJ2-7; TRBD2 agrees at 9 bases. Germline V CDR1 and CDR2: MNHNS, SASEGT. V was clipped by 11 bases and J by 4 bases; unmatched bases: 12. CDR3 size: 14 residues. This chain's CDR3 is CAVPSGTSLYEQYF. CDR3 nucleotide sequence: TGTGCCGTACCTTCGGGGACTAGCCTTTACGAGCAGTACTTC.

This clonotype was seen only a few times. V usage is TRBV19 and J usage is TRBJ2-7, with 8 positions matching TRBD1. V was pared by 3 bases and J by 3 bases, with 4 bases of the junction left unmatched. This CDR3 has 14 residues. The germline CDR1 and CDR2 sequences are LNHDA and SQIVND (reference sequence). CDR3 amino acids: CASSMDRVYYEQYF. CDR3 in DNA: TGTGCCAGTAGTATGGACAGGGTCTACTACGAGCAGTACTTC.

This clonotype occurred once. This chain uses TRBV10-3 with TRBJ2-5; maybe TRBD1 (5 bases). V gave up 11 bases and J gave up 0 bases, with 19 bases separating them. Germline V gives CDR1 ENHRY, CDR2 SYGVKD. There are 15 residues in the CDR3. This CDR3 reads CAASGGAGYQETQYF. DNA for the CDR3: TGTGCCGCTTCGGGTGGGGCAGGGTACCAAGAGACCCAGTACTTC.

This chain links TRBV15 with TRBJ2-3; no firm D call. Between the trimmed V and J ends, which lost 3 bases and 1 base, there was a span of 8 bases. There are 14 residues in the CDR3. Germline V gene lookup returns CDR1 LNHNV and CDR2 YYDKDF (reference sequence). The CDR3 protein is CATSSRKGTDTQYF. The CDR3 DNA sequence: TGTGCCACCAGCAGTCGAAAAGGCACAGATACGCAGTATTTT.

V gene TRBV2 combines with J gene TRBJ1-2; weak D call: TRBD1 (5 bases). Germline V lookup: CDR1 SNHLY, CDR2 FYNNEI. Trimming removed 2 bases at V and 8 bases at J, with 15 bases between. This CDR3 region has 14 residues. The CDR3 region has the DNA TGTGCCAGCAGTGAAATCAGGCAGGGTAAAGGCTACACCTTC. Translating it yields CASSEIRQGKGYTF.

In regard to this clonotype: Since the CDR3 does not end with the conserved phenylalanine or tryptophan, this likely comes from a read error. The DNA is omitted, as the CDR3 cannot be located on it reliably, and the CDR3 follows TCRdb's listing. The rearrangement uses TRBV7-6 and TRBJ2-7; the table assigns TRBD2, which was not confirmed against the DNA. The CDR3 has 8 amino acids, counting both end residues. Germline lookup yields CDR1 SGHVS and CDR2 FNYEAQ. The CDR3 protein is CASSSGLA.

The CDR3 spells CASRGLAGEETQYF. The CDR3 DNA follows: TGCGCCAGCAGGGGACTAGCGGGGGAAGAGACCCAGTACTTC. The rearrangement joins TRBV10-2 to TRBJ2-5, with TRBD2 matching over 14 bases. The CDR3 has 14 amino acids. Per the germline V gene, CDR1 is WSHSY and CDR2 is SAAADI. Trimming removed 6 bases from V and 3 bases from J; junction bases left unmatched: 0.

This clonotype was observed a few times. The chain links TRBV11-2 to TRBJ1-2, with 10 bases matching TRBD1. V trimming: 4 bases; J trimming: 1 base; junction bases outside the gene matches: 0. This CDR3 comprises 14 residues. Germline V gene lookup returns CDR1 SGHAT and CDR2 FQNNGV. The chain's CDR3 is CASSWDRGNYGYTF. CDR3 DNA: TGTGCCAGCAGCTGGGACAGGGGTAACTATGGCTACACCTTC.

The J gene is TRBJ1-1, the V gene TRBV29-1; 8 nucleotides agree with TRBD1. Germline trimming cut 6 bases from V and 3 bases from J; bases unmatched to any gene: 9. The CDR3 covers 14 residues. Germline CDR1 reads SQVTM; CDR2 reads ANQGSEA. The CDR3 loop is CSVRPQGADTEAFF. CDR3 in DNA: TGCAGCGTACGTCCCCAGGGGGCTGACACTGAAGCTTTCTTT.

This clonotype showed up many times. V is TRBV27 and J is TRBJ2-7; perhaps TRBD1 as D (6 bases). The CDR3 runs to 15 residues. Trimming stripped 2 bases from V and 3 bases from J, with 14 bases between. The germline V gene has CDR1 MNHEY and CDR2 SMNVEV (reference sequence). The CDR3 coding sequence is TGTGCCAGCAGTTTACGGCAGGGGACGCGCTACGAGCAGTACTTC. Its translation: CASSLRQGTRYEQYF.

The V gene is TRBV2, the J gene TRBJ1-3; the D is unclear. Trimming shortened V by 1 base and J by 0 bases, and 7 bases separated the two germline ends. Germline assignment: CDR1 SNHLY and CDR2 FYNNEI. The CDR3 runs to 15 residues. The CDR3 nucleotides are TGTGCCAGCAGTGAAGGCAGCCTCTCTGGAAACACCATATATTTT. Amino acids: CASSEGSLSGNTIYF.